This T cell receptor beta chain was profiled in a study of blood T cell repertoires in COVID-19. Study background: Whether acute or convalescent, the COVID-19 samples came from the United States, Italy and Spain.

Measured with immunoSEQ multiplex PCR; TCRdb has only the in-frame clones, and not every one. The sample lists hundreds of thousands of clones, approximately 85% seen once, with 2.2% in the top ten. Cohorts were based on clinical histories the participants reported. Symptom resolution, clearance, or two negative PCRs marked the recovered donors of Cohort 3. Per the germline V gene, CDR1 is SGDLS and CDR2 is YYNGEE. CDR3 length: 15 amino acids. Trimming pared 1 base from V and 0 bases from J, leaving 8 bases between. This chain uses TRBV9 with TRBJ1-3; the D gene is possibly TRBD1 (5 bases). The sequenced sample was PBMCs or T cells enriched from blood (not recorded which). The source is a man aged 25 to 40 who had recovered from COVID-19. The CDR3 sequence: CASSVMDNSGNTIYF. The CDR3 nucleotides read TGTGCCAGCAGCGTAATGGACAACTCTGGAAACACCATATATTTT.